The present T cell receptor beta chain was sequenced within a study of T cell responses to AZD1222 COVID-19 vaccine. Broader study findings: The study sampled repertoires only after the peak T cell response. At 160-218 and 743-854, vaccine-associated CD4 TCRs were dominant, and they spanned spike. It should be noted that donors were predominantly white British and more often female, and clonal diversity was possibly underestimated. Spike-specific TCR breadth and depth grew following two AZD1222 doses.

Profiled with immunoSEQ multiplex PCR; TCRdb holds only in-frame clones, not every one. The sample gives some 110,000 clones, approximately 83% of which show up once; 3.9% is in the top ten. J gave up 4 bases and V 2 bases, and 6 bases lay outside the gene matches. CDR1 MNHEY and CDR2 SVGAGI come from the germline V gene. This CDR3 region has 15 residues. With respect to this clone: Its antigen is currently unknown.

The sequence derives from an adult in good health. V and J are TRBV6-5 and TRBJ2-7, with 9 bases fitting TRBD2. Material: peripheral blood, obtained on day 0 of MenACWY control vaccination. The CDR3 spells CASSYERGAYYEQYF. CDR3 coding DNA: TGTGCCAGCAGTTACGAGCGGGGGGCCTATTACGAGCAGTACTTC.